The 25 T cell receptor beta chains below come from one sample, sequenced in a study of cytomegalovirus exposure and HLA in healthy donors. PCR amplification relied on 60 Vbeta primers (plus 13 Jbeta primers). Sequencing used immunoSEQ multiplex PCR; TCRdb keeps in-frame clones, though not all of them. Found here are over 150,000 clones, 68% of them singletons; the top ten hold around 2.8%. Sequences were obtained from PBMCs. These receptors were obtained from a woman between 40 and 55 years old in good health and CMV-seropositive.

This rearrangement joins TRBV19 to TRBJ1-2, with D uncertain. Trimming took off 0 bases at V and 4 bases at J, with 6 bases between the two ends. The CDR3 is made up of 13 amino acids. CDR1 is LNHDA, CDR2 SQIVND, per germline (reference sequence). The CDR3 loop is CASSIDLLYGYTF. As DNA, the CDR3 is TGTGCCAGTAGTATAGATCTCCTCTATGGCTACACCTTC.

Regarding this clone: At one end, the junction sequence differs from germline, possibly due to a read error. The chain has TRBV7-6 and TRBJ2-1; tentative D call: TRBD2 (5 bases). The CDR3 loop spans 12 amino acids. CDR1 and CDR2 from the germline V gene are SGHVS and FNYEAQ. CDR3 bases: TGTTCCAGCAGCTTAGATCGGGGTGAGCAGTTCTTC. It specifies CSSSLDRGEQFF. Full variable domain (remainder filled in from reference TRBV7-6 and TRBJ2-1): GAGVSQSPRYKVTKRGQDVALRCDPISGHVSLYWYRQALGQGPEFLTYFNYEAQQDKSGLPNDRFSAERPEGSISTLTIQRTEQRDSAMYRCSSSLDRGEQFFGPGTRLTVL.

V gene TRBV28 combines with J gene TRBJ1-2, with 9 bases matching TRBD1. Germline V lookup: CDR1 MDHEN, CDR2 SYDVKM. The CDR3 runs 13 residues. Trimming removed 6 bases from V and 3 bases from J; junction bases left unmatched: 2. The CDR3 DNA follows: TGTGCCAGCAGCTGGGACAGGGACTATGGCTACACCTTC. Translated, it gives CASSWDRDYGYTF.

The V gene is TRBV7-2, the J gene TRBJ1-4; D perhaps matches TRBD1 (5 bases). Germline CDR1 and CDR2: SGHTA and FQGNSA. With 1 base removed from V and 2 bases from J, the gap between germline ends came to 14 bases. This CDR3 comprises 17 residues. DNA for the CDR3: TGTGCCAGCAGCTTAGTCGCCGGGGCGGGGACTAATGAAAAACTGTTTTTT. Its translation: CASSLVAGAGTNEKLFF.

The CDR3 protein is CASSEALAGGRTDTQYF. The CDR3, as DNA: TGCGCCAGCAGCGAAGCACTAGCGGGGGGGCGCACAGATACGCAGTATTTT. The chain recombines TRBV5-1 with TRBJ2-3, with 13 bases that match TRBD2. V was clipped by 4 bases and J by 1 base; unmatched bases: 6. The CDR3 has 17 residues. Germline loops: CDR1 SGHRS, CDR2 YFSETQ.

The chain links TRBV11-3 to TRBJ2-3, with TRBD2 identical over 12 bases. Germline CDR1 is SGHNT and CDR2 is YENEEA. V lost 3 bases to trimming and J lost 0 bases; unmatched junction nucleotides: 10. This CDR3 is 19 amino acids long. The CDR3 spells CASSFGLAGGFASTDTQYF. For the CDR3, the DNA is TGTGCCAGCAGCTTTGGGCTAGCGGGGGGGTTCGCTAGCACAGATACGCAGTATTTT.

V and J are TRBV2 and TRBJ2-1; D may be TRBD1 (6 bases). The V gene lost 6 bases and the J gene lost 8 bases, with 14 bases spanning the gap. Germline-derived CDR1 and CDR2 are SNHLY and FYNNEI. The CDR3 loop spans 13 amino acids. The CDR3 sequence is CASSSTGGDEQFF. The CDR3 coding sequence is TGTGCCAGCAGCTCGACAGGTGGGGATGAGCAGTTCTTC. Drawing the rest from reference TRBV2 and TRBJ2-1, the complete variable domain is EPEVTQTPSHQVTQMGQEVILRCVPISNHLYFYWYRQILGQKVEFLVSFYNNEISEKSEIFDDQFSVERPDGSNFTLKIRSTKLEDSAMYFCASSSTGGDEQFFGPGTRLTVL.

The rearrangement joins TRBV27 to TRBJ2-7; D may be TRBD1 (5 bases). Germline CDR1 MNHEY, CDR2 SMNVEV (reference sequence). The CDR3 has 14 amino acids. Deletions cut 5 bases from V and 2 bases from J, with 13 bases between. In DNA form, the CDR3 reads TGTGCCAGCAGTCTCAGACAGAAAGCCTACGAGCAGTACTTC. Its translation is CASSLRQKAYEQYF.

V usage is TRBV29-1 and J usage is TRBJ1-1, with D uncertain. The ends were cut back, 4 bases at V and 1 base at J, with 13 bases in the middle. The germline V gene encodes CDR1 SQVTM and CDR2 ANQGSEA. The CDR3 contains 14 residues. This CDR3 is CSVAAGSRNTEAFF. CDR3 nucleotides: TGCAGCGTTGCAGCGGGGTCCAGGAACACTGAAGCTTTCTTT. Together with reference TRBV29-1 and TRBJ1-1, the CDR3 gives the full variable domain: SAVISQKPSRDICQRGTSLTIQCQVDSQVTMMFWYRQQPGQSLTLIATANQGSEATYESGFVIDKFPISRPNLTFSTLTVSNMSPEDSSIYLCSVAAGSRNTEAFFGQGTRLTVV.

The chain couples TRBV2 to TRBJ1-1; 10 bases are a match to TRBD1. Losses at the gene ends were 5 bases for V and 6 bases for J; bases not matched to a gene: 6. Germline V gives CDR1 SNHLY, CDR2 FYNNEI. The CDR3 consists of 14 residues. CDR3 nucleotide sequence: TGTGCCAGCAGTATTGACAGGGGGCGGGCTGAAGCTTTCTTT. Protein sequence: CASSIDRGRAEAFF.

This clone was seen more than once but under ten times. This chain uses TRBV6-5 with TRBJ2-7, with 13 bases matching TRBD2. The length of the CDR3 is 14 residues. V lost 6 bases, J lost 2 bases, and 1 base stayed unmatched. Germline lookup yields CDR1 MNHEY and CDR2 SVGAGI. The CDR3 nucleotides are TGTGCCAGCAGAGGACTAGCGGGAGCCTACGAGCAGTACTTC. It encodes CASRGLAGAYEQYF.

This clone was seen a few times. In nucleotides, the CDR3 is TGTGCCAGCAGGGAATGGACAGGGGGGAACTATGGCTACACCTTC. Amino acid sequence: CASREWTGGNYGYTF. V usage is TRBV2 and J usage is TRBJ1-2; TRBD1 matches at 10 bases. This CDR3 is 15 amino acids long. Germline V gene lookup returns CDR1 SNHLY and CDR2 FYNNEI. V was clipped by 6 bases and J by 2 bases; unmatched bases: 6.

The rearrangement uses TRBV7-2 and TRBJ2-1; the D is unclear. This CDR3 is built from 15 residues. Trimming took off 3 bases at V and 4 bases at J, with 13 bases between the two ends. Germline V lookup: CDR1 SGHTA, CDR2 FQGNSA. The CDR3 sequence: CASSFDRTTYNEQFF. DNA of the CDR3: TGTGCCAGCAGCTTCGACCGTACTACATACAATGAGCAGTTCTTC.

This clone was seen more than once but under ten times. The CDR3 loop is CASSFGELTAQYF. The CDR3 DNA reads TGTGCCAGCAGCTTCGGGGAGTTGACGGCGCAGTACTTC. The rearrangement uses TRBV7-6 and TRBJ2-7; perhaps TRBD2 as D (5 bases). V gave up 3 bases and J gave up 9 bases, with 15 bases separating them. Germline V gene sequence: CDR1 SGHVS, CDR2 FNYEAQ. The CDR3 spans 13 residues.

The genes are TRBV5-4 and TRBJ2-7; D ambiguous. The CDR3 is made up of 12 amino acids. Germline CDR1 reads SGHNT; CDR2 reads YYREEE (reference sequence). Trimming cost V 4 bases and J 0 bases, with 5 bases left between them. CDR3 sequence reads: CASSNSSYEQYF. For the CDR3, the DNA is TGTGCCAGCAGCAACAGCTCCTACGAGCAGTACTTC.

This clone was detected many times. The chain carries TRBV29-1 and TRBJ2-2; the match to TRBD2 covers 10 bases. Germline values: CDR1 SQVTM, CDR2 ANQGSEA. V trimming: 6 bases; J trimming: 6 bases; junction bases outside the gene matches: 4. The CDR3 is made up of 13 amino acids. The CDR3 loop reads CSVGLARSGELFF. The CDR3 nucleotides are TGCAGCGTGGGACTAGCGCGGTCCGGGGAGCTGTTTTTT.

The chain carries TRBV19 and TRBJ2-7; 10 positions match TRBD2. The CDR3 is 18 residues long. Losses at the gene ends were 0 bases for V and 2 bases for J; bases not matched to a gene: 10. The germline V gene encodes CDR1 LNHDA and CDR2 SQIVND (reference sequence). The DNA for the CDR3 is TGTGCCAGTAGTATAGAGATGGTTGGGCTAGCGGGGGCCTACGAGCAGTACTTC. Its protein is CASSIEMVGLAGAYEQYF.

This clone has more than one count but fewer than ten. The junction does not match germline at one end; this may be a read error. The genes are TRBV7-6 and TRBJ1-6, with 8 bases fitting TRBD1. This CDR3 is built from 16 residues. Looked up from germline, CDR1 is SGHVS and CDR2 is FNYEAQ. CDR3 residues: CASGPTGGVDNSPLNF. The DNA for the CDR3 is TGTGCCAGCGGACCTACAGGGGGAGTCGATAATTCACCCCTCAACTTT.

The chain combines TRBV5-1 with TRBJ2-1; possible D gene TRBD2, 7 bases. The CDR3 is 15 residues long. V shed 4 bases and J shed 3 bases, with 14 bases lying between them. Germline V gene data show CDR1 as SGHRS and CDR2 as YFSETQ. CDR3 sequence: CASSAGGRVYNEQFF. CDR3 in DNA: TGCGCCAGCAGCGCCGGGGGGCGTGTCTACAATGAGCAGTTCTTC.

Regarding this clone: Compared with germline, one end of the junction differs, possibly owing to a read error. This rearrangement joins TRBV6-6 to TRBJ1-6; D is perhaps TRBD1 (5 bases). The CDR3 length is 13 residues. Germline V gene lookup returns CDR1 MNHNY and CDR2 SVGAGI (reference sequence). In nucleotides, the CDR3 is TGTGCCAGCAGGCTGACAGATAATTCACCCCTCAACTTT. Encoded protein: CASRLTDNSPLNF.

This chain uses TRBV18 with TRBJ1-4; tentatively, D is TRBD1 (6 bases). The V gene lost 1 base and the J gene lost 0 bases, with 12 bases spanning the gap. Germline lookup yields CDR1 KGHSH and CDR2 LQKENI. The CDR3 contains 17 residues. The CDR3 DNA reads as TGTGCCAGCTCACCACAGGACAGTGTTGCAACTAATGAAAAACTGTTTTTT. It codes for CASSPQDSVATNEKLFF. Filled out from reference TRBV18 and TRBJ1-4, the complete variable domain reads NAGVMQNPRHLVRRRGQEARLRCSPMKGHSHVYWYRQLPEEGLKFMVYLQKENIIDESGMPKERFSAEFPKEGPSILRIQQVVRGDSAAYFCASSPQDSVATNEKLFFGSGTQLSVL.

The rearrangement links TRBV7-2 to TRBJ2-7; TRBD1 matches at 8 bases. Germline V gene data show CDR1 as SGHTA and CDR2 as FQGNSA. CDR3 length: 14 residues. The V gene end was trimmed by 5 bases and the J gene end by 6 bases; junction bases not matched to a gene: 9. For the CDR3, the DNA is TGTGCCAGCAGCCCACCGGGACAGGCAAGCGAGCAGTACTTC. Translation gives CASSPPGQASEQYF.

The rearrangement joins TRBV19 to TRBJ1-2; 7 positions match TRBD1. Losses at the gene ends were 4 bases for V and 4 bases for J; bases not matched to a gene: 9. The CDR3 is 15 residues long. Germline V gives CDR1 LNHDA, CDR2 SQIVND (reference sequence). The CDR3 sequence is CASSRPDRPLYGYTF. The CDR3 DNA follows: TGTGCCAGTAGTAGACCGGACAGGCCTCTCTATGGCTACACCTTC. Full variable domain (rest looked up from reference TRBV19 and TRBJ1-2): DGGITQSPKYLFRKEGQNVTLSCEQNLNHDAMYWYRQDPGQGLRLIYYSQIVNDFQKGDIAEGYSVSREKKESFPLTVTSAQKNPTAFYLCASSRPDRPLYGYTFGSGTRLTVV.

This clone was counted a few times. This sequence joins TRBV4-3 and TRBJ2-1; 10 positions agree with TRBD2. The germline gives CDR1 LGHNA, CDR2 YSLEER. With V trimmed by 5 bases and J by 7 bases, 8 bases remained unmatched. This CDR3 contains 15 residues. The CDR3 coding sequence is TGCGCCAGCAGCTGGAGCGGGGGGGCCAGTAATGAGCAGTTCTTC. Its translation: CASSWSGGASNEQFF.

The CDR3 DNA sequence: TGTGCCAGCAGCTTAGGTTATGGCCCAGATACGCAGTATTTT. It translates to CASSLGYGPDTQYF. The rearrangement uses TRBV7-2 and TRBJ2-3; D is uncertain. The CDR3 is made up of 14 amino acids. The germline V gene has CDR1 SGHTA and CDR2 FQGNSA. Trimming removed 1 base from V and 4 bases from J, with 9 bases in between.